Following are 15 T cell receptor beta chains from one sample sequenced in a study of beta chain features in type 1 diabetes. The entirety of the isolated RNA underwent reverse transcription, so expressed TCRB transcripts were sequenced. The protocol was immunoSEQ multiplex PCR, while the TCRdb copy is restricted to in-frame clones and leaves out a portion. The sample records under 450,000 clones, about 15% being singletons. Sequencing was done on a sample of naive CD4+ T cells from blood. These receptors were collected from a man aged 30-40 years in good health.

V usage is TRBV6-1 and J usage is TRBJ1-1, with D hard to call. This CDR3 comprises 12 residues. V gave up 8 bases and J gave up 1 base, with 8 bases separating them. Germline loops: CDR1 MNHNS, CDR2 SASEGT. The CDR3 loop is CASPGRNTEAFF. CDR3 DNA: TGTGCCAGCCCAGGCAGGAACACTGAAGCTTTCTTT.

This clone showed up just a few times. V and J are TRBV2 and TRBJ1-2; D gene unclear. V was cut by 4 bases and J by 2 bases, with 8 bases left in between. CDR1 and CDR2 (germline): SNHLY, FYNNEI. This CDR3 region has 13 residues. The CDR3 sequence: CASSADLNYGYTF. DNA of the CDR3: TGTGCCAGCAGTGCCGACCTCAACTATGGCTACACCTTC.

A few counts support this clone. DNA of the CDR3: TGTGCCAGCAGCCCGGGGGGCGGACAGAGTACGCAGTATTTT. The encoded protein is CASSPGGGQSTQYF. J is TRBJ2-3 and V is TRBV7-3, with a tentative D call TRBD2 (7 bases). Trimming stripped 5 bases from V and 8 bases from J, with 17 bases between. Germline values: CDR1 SGHTA, CDR2 FQGTGA. This CDR3 has 14 amino acids.

As for this clone: This sample also contains other DNA sequences that code for the same CDR3. The genes are TRBV4-3 and TRBJ2-5, with D unclear. Germline V gives CDR1 LGHNA, CDR2 YSLEER. V lost 3 bases to trimming and J lost 5 bases, with 10 bases between them. This CDR3 contains 13 residues. This CDR3 is CASSQGGRETQYF. The CDR3 nucleotides are TGCGCCAGCAGCCAGGGTGGGCGGGAGACCCAGTACTTC.

There are a few counts of this clone. The chain joins TRBV5-4 to TRBJ1-1; D gene unclear. Germline CDR1 reads SGHNT; CDR2 reads YYREEE (reference sequence). Trimming pared 3 bases from V and 0 bases from J, leaving 9 bases between. The length of the CDR3 is 14 residues. In nucleotides, the CDR3 is TGTGCCAGCAGCTCCACAGCTATGAACACTGAAGCTTTCTTT. Amino acids: CASSSTAMNTEAFF.

Only a few counts were recorded for this clone. The rearrangement uses TRBV30 and TRBJ1-5, with D unclear. Germline V gene sequence: CDR1 GTSNPN, CDR2 SVGIG (reference sequence). The CDR3 extends over 13 amino acids. The V end lost 2 bases, the J end lost 7 bases, and 12 bases lay between the germline ends. The chain's CDR3 is CAWSSQVGQPQHF. The CDR3 region has the DNA TGTGCCTGGAGTAGCCAGGTTGGACAGCCCCAGCATTTT.

The chain employs TRBV25-1 and TRBJ2-3; D ambiguous. Germline values: CDR1 MGHDK, CDR2 SYGVNS. This CDR3 has 12 residues. V dropped 4 bases and J dropped 4 bases, with 6 bases sitting between them. CDR3 in amino acids: CASSASSDTQYF. The CDR3 nucleotides read TGTGCCAGCAGTGCCTCATCAGATACGCAGTATTTT.

The rearrangement uses TRBV19 and TRBJ2-7, with D uncertain. The germline V and J ends were trimmed by 6 bases and 5 bases, with 5 bases remaining between them. This CDR3 is 10 amino acids long. Germline lookup yields CDR1 LNHDA and CDR2 SQIVND (reference sequence). The CDR3 region is CASRANEQYV. CDR3 DNA sequence: TGTGCCAGTAGGGCTAACGAGCAGTACGTC.

CDR3 DNA: TGTGCCAGCAGCTTAAGAACAGGGACATACAATGAGCAGTTCTTC. Translation gives CASSLRTGTYNEQFF. The chain employs TRBV7-2 and TRBJ2-1, with a tentative D call TRBD1 (6 bases). CDR3 length: 15 residues. Trimming took 2 bases from V and 4 from J, leaving 12 bases between them. Germline-derived CDR1 and CDR2 are SGHTA and FQGNSA.

Only a few counts were recorded for this clone. The chain carries TRBV7-9 and TRBJ2-1; 10 bases map to TRBD2. CDR3 length: 16 amino acids. The V and J ends lost 0 bases and 5 bases, in that order; junction bases with no gene match: 4. Germline CDR1 reads SEHNR; CDR2 reads FQNEAQ (reference sequence). The CDR3 here is CASSLAPLAGNNEQFF. In DNA form, the CDR3 reads TGTGCCAGCAGCTTAGCGCCACTAGCGGGAAACAATGAGCAGTTCTTC.

V usage is TRBV11-2 and J usage is TRBJ1-1; no firm D call. The V and J ends lost 1 base and 3 bases respectively, with 12 bases between them. Germline CDR1 SGHAT, CDR2 FQNNGV. This CDR3 is 15 amino acids long. CDR3 nucleotides: TGTGCCAGCAGCTTAGCTCTAGGAAGGGACACTGAAGCTTTCTTT. Translated: CASSLALGRDTEAFF.

Turning to this clone: This sample also contains other DNA sequences that code for the same CDR3. This sequence joins TRBV18 and TRBJ2-3, with D unresolved. In germline, CDR1 is KGHSH, CDR2 LQKENI. V was clipped by 3 bases and J by 6 bases, with 4 bases between them. The CDR3 totals 11 residues. The CDR3 loop is CASSPMDTQYF. The DNA of the CDR3 is TGTGCCAGCTCACCTATGGATACGCAGTATTTT. The variable domain in full, with the rest retrieved from reference TRBV18 and TRBJ2-3, is NAGVMQNPRHLVRRRGQEARLRCSPMKGHSHVYWYRQLPEEGLKFMVYLQKENIIDESGMPKERFSAEFPKEGPSILRIQQVVRGDSAAYFCASSPMDTQYFGPGTRLTVL.

This clone was picked up a small number of times. The rearrangement links TRBV10-3 to TRBJ2-1; D is unresolved. The germline V gene has CDR1 ENHRY and CDR2 SYGVKD. This CDR3 is built from 14 residues. The V and J ends lost 2 bases and 6 bases respectively, with 11 bases between them. The CDR3 region has the DNA TGTGCCATCAGTGAGGTTTTAGTCGGCAATGAGCAGTTCTTC. Translation: CAISEVLVGNEQFF.

This clone was found a few times. This chain connects TRBV27 to TRBJ2-3; D remains ambiguous. Germline V gene sequence: CDR1 MNHEY, CDR2 SMNVEV (reference sequence). V lost 2 bases and J lost 2, with 11 bases in between. The CDR3 has 15 amino acids. The CDR3 DNA sequence: TGTGCCAGCAGTTTAACGGTCCGATTCACAGATACGCAGTATTTT. Translated, it gives CASSLTVRFTDTQYF.

This clone was detected a few times. In DNA form, the CDR3 reads TGCGCCAGCAGACCTCGCGGAGGTGAGCAGTTCTTC. Translating gives CASRPRGGEQFF. The chain has TRBV5-1 and TRBJ2-1; maybe TRBD2 (5 bases). Germline-derived CDR1 and CDR2 are SGHRS and YFSETQ. CDR3 length: 12 residues. V dropped 5 bases and J dropped 9 bases, with 12 bases sitting between them. Using reference TRBV5-1 and TRBJ2-1 for the parts outside the CDR3, the full variable domain is KAGVTQTPRYLIKTRGQQVTLSCSPISGHRSVSWYQQTPGQGLQFLFEYFSETQRNKGNFPGRFSGRQFSNSRSEMNVSTLELGDSALYLCASRPRGGEQFFGPGTRLTVL.